These T cell receptor beta chains were read from a single sample in a study of Ad26.COV2.S vaccination and SARS-CoV-2 variants. Using immunoSEQ multiplex PCR, the repertoire was profiled, and TCRdb retains in-frame clones only, with some absent. The table records about 390,000 clones, roughly nine tenths of them present only once. This material consisted of peripheral blood, taken in a trial of Ad26.COV2.S vaccine versus placebo. The receptors originated from a person between 18 and 60 years old who received the Ad26.COV2.S COVID-19 vaccine or a placebo. Both conserved end residues are part of each CDR3. Fields, in order: J gene, V gene, D gene, clone size, CDR3 protein, CDR3 DNA. D genes are given only for firm matches. Expanded clones get a size class; other rows say once, few or many, or leave the size out.

J gene: TRBJ2-5; V gene: TRBV6-5; D gene: TRBD1; clone size: many; CDR3 protein: CASSYSLTGIQTQYF; CDR3 DNA: TGTGCCAGCAGTTACTCGCTGACAGGGATACAGACCCAGTACTTC
J gene: TRBJ2-7; V gene: TRBV5-1; D gene: .; clone size: .; CDR3 protein: CASSPTGTAYEQYF; CDR3 DNA: TGCGCCAGCAGCCCGACAGGCACCGCCTACGAGCAGTACTTC
J gene: TRBJ2-7; V gene: TRBV11-3; D gene: .; clone size: .; CDR3 protein: CASSLGPSYEQYF; CDR3 DNA: TGTGCCAGCAGCTTGGGACCGTCCTACGAGCAGTACTTC
J gene: TRBJ2-5; V gene: TRBV11-2; D gene: .; clone size: .; CDR3 protein: CASSLGDFPETQYF; CDR3 DNA: TGTGCCAGCAGCTTAGGGGACTTTCCAGAGACCCAGTACTTC
J gene: TRBJ2-2; V gene: TRBV13; D gene: .; clone size: .; CDR3 protein: CASSPYTGELFF; CDR3 DNA: TGTGCCAGCAGCCCCTATACCGGGGAGCTGTTTTTT
J gene: TRBJ1-4; V gene: TRBV27; D gene: .; clone size: .; CDR3 protein: CASTSRHPNEKLFF; CDR3 DNA: TGTGCCAGCACCTCACGACATCCTAATGAAAAACTGTTTTTT
J gene: TRBJ1-5; V gene: TRBV7-2; D gene: .; clone size: .; CDR3 protein: CASSLGSSGVAYSNQPQHF; CDR3 DNA: TGTGCCAGCAGCTTAGGATCCTCGGGGGTGGCGTATAGCAATCAGCCCCAGCATTTT
J gene: TRBJ2-2; V gene: TRBV5-4; D gene: .; clone size: once; CDR3 protein: CASSFGGNTGELFF; CDR3 DNA: TGTGCCAGCAGCTTTGGGGGGAACACCGGGGAGCTGTTTTTT
J gene: TRBJ2-3; V gene: TRBV10-1; D gene: TRBD2; clone size: .; CDR3 protein: CASSPAGLADTDTQYF; CDR3 DNA: TGCGCCAGCAGTCCGGCGGGACTAGCTGACACAGATACGCAGTATTTT
J gene: TRBJ1-1; V gene: TRBV3-1/TRBV3-2; D gene: .; clone size: once; CDR3 protein: CASSSLSGNTEAFF; CDR3 DNA: TGTGCCAGCAGCTCCCTCTCTGGGAACACTGAAGCTTTCTTT
J gene: TRBJ2-3; V gene: TRBV9; D gene: .; clone size: .; CDR3 protein: CASSVGQTSDTQYF; CDR3 DNA: TGTGCCAGCAGCGTTGGACAGACGTCAGATACGCAGTATTTT
J gene: TRBJ1-2; V gene: TRBV2; D gene: TRBD1; clone size: .; CDR3 protein: CASSGDRGLQYGYTF; CDR3 DNA: TGTGCCAGCAGTGGGGACAGGGGGCTTCAGTATGGCTACACCTTC
J gene: TRBJ1-5; V gene: TRBV10-2; D gene: .; clone size: .; CDR3 protein: CASSAMDGRNQPQHF; CDR3 DNA: TGCGCCAGCAGTGCAATGGACGGGCGCAATCAGCCCCAGCATTTT
J gene: TRBJ1-1; V gene: TRBV24-1; D gene: TRBD1; clone size: once; CDR3 protein: CATSDSYRDRVRAFF; CDR3 DNA: TGTGCCACCAGTGATTCCTACCGGGACAGGGTGCGAGCTTTCTTT
J gene: TRBJ1-2; V gene: TRBV15; D gene: TRBD1; clone size: once; CDR3 protein: CATSRDWGQGYGYTF; CDR3 DNA: TGTGCCACCAGCAGAGATTGGGGACAGGGCTATGGCTACACCTTC
J gene: TRBJ2-1; V gene: TRBV7-2; D gene: .; clone size: once; CDR3 protein: CASSSTGNEQFF; CDR3 DNA: TGTGCCAGCAGCTCAACAGGAAATGAGCAGTTCTTC
J gene: TRBJ2-2; V gene: TRBV25-1; D gene: .; clone size: .; CDR3 protein: CASSLTGSAGELFF; CDR3 DNA: TGTGCCAGCAGTTTAACAGGGAGCGCCGGGGAGCTGTTTTTT
J gene: TRBJ1-2; V gene: TRBV2; D gene: TRBD1; clone size: .; CDR3 protein: CAIPRTGGTHGYTF; CDR3 DNA: TGTGCCATCCCTCGGACAGGGGGGACGCATGGCTACACCTTC
J gene: TRBJ1-5; V gene: TRBV2; D gene: TRBD1; clone size: .; CDR3 protein: CASNPGQGQPQHF; CDR3 DNA: TGTGCCAGTAATCCGGGACAGGGGCAGCCCCAGCATTTT
J gene: TRBJ1-4; V gene: TRBV4-1; D gene: .; clone size: .; CDR3 protein: CASSLGRFNEKLFF; CDR3 DNA: TGCGCCAGCAGCCTGGGACGGTTTAATGAAAAACTGTTTTTT
J gene: TRBJ2-3; V gene: TRBV6-5; D gene: .; clone size: .; CDR3 protein: CASGDSTDTQYF; CDR3 DNA: TGTGCCAGCGGCGACAGCACAGATACGCAGTATTTT
J gene: TRBJ1-2; V gene: TRBV2; D gene: .; clone size: .; CDR3 protein: CASSYSSGYGYTF; CDR3 DNA: TGTGCCAGCAGTTACTCCTCAGGTTATGGCTACACCTTC
J gene: TRBJ1-2; V gene: TRBV6-2/TRBV6-3; D gene: .; clone size: .; CDR3 protein: CASSKSGARPLGYTF; CDR3 DNA: TGTGCCAGCAGCAAGTCAGGGGCAAGGCCCCTTGGCTACACCTTC
J gene: TRBJ1-1; V gene: TRBV6-5; D gene: .; clone size: .; CDR3 protein: CATTRGGITEAFF; CDR3 DNA: TGTGCCACAACGAGGGGAGGGATAACTGAAGCTTTCTTT
J gene: TRBJ1-1; V gene: TRBV19; D gene: .; clone size: .; CDR3 protein: CASSRSRVGLNTEAFF; CDR3 DNA: TGTGCCAGTAGTAGGTCCCGGGTAGGACTGAACACTGAAGCTTTCTTT
J gene: TRBJ1-6; V gene: TRBV4-1; D gene: .; clone size: .; CDR3 protein: CASSQGSRVSNSPLHF; CDR3 DNA: TGCGCCAGCAGCCAAGGTTCCAGGGTATCTAATTCACCCCTCCACTTT